These T cell receptor beta chains were read from a single sample in a study of control samples from healthy donors and cancer patients. Here immunoSEQ multiplex PCR was the method, and the copy in TCRdb shows in-frame clones only, minus some. The sample has about 120,000 clones; roughly nine tenths are singletons. Specimen: PBMCs. The receptors derive from a woman aged 45 to 65 with colorectal cancer. Both conserved end residues are part of each CDR3. D genes are given only for firm matches. Expanded clones are given a class, and other clones once, few, many or no size at all.

cdr3_nt | cdr3_aa | d_call | j_call | v_call | clone_size
TGTGCCTGGAGTCCCCGTATCTCTGGAAACACCATATATTTT | CAWSPRISGNTIYF | . | TRBJ1-3 | TRBV30 | .
TGCGCCAGCAGCTTGGAAATCGGGACAGCTGGAAACACCATATATTTT | CASSLEIGTAGNTIYF | TRBD1 | TRBJ1-3 | TRBV5-1 | .
TGTGCCAGCTCCGGGACATTGAACACCGGGGAGCTGTTTTTT | CASSGTLNTGELFF | . | TRBJ2-2 | TRBV3-1/TRBV3-2 | once
TGTGCCAGCAGCGTAATGGCTAGCACAGATACGCAGTATTTT | CASSVMASTDTQYF | . | TRBJ2-3 | TRBV9 | .
TGCAGCGTCCCAGCAACAGATACGCAGTATTTT | CSVPATDTQYF | . | TRBJ2-3 | TRBV29-1 | .
TGCGCCAGCAGCTTAAGCGGGGGGGCCGTAGATACGCAGTATTTT | CASSLSGGAVDTQYF | TRBD2 | TRBJ2-3 | TRBV5-1 | .
TGTGCCAGCAGCCCACCGGGACAGGGCATAACCTTC | CASSPPGQGITF | TRBD1 | TRBJ1-2 | TRBV7-2 | .
TGCGCCAGCAGCGCGGAGGGAGATACGCAGTATTTT | CASSAEGDTQYF | . | TRBJ2-3 | TRBV5-1 | .
TGTGCCAGCAGTACTCGCCTTCTTGGGATCCAAGAGACCCAGTACTTC | CASSTRLLGIQETQYF | . | TRBJ2-5 | TRBV28 | .
TGTGCCAGTAGTACTTTCGACAGGGGGGCCCCCTACGAGCAGTACTTC | CASSTFDRGAPYEQYF | TRBD1 | TRBJ2-7 | TRBV19 | .
TGTGCCAGCTCACCAGGCGCGGATTCACCCCTCCACTTT | CASSPGADSPLHF | . | TRBJ1-6 | TRBV18 | .
TGTGCCAGTAGTACCACAGATACGCAGTATTTT | CASSTTDTQYF | . | TRBJ2-3 | TRBV19 | few
TGCGCCAGCAGCTTGGAGGCTAGCGGGGGCTACAATGAGCAGTTCTTC | CASSLEASGGYNEQFF | TRBD2 | TRBJ2-1 | TRBV5-1 | .
TGTGCCAGCTCCGTCCAGGGGGAGACCCAGTACTTC | CASSVQGETQYF | . | TRBJ2-5 | TRBV7-9 | .
TGTGCCAGCAGGCGGGGGTTGAACACTGAAGCTTTCTTT | CASRRGLNTEAFF | . | TRBJ1-1 | TRBV2 | .
TGCGCCAGCAGCCCGCGGGACAGCTATGGCTACACCTTC | CASSPRDSYGYTF | TRBD1 | TRBJ1-2 | TRBV5-1 | .
TGTGCCAGCAGCTTCCGGGCCGAGAACTATGGCTACACCTTC | CASSFRAENYGYTF | . | TRBJ1-2 | TRBV7-2 | .
TGTGCCAGCAGCACTCACAGGGGGCTATGGAACACTGAAGCTTTCTTT | CASSTHRGLWNTEAFF | . | TRBJ1-1 | TRBV21-1 | .
TGTGCCAGCAGCTTAGGAGTTTATGGCTACGAGCAGTACTTC | CASSLGVYGYEQYF | . | TRBJ2-7 | TRBV7-2 | .